This TCR beta chain was recovered during a study of blood T cell repertoires in COVID-19. Trimming shortened V by 2 bases and J by 2 bases, and 11 bases separated the two germline ends. Per germline, CDR1 SGHKS and CDR2 YYEKEE (reference sequence). CDR3 size: 14 residues. TCRdb keeps only in-frame clones here, not all; method: immunoSEQ multiplex PCR. The sample shows about 210,000 clones, about 87% of them seen only once. This receptor was taken from a man in his 70s with acute or convalescent COVID-19. The chain uses TRBV5-5 and TRBJ2-7; D gene unclear. What was sequenced was peripheral blood. The CDR3 loop is CASSLNYNTYEQYF. CDR3 bases: TGTGCCAGCAGCTTAAACTACAACACCTACGAGCAGTACTTC.